These 12 T cell receptor beta chains came from one sample sequenced in a study of identical twins. TCRdb reanalysed the 5' RACE reads using MiXCR and keeps one entry per CDR3 protein. The data contain under 450,000 distinct CDR3 sequences, 18% of them singletons. Sequencing used naive T cells sorted from blood. These receptors came from a man aged 50-59 years in good health.

The J gene is TRBJ1-1, the V gene TRBV12-5; the D gene is possibly TRBD1 (5 bases). In germline, CDR1 is LGHNT, CDR2 FRNRAP. CDR3 length: 13 amino acids. Deletions cut 6 bases from V and 0 bases from J, with 8 bases between. In DNA form, the CDR3 reads TGTGCTAGTGGGTCGACAGTGAACACTGAAGCTTTCTTT. It encodes CASGSTVNTEAFF.

The chain joins TRBV11-2 to TRBJ2-7; TRBD2 matches 12 bases. This CDR3 region has 16 residues. The trim removed 3 bases at V and 4 bases at J, leaving 7 bases unmatched. CDR1 and CDR2 from the germline V gene are SGHAT and FQNNGV. The CDR3 loop is CASSLGLTSGGYEQYF. The CDR3 region has the DNA TGTGCCAGCAGCTTGGGTTTGACTAGCGGGGGATACGAGCAGTACTTC.

This clonotype was found a few times. The chain links TRBV18 to TRBJ2-3; 7 bases line up with TRBD1. The CDR3 is 14 amino acids. The V gene's germline CDR1 is KGHSH and CDR2 LQKENI. V lost 3 bases and J lost 5; bases outside the gene matches: 5. The DNA for the CDR3 is TGTGCCAGCTCACCGACAGGGTATGGAGATACGCAGTATTTT. It specifies CASSPTGYGDTQYF.

This clonotype appeared a few times. This chain uses TRBV4-1 with TRBJ2-3, with TRBD2 identical over 11 bases. J lost 4 bases, V lost 1 base, and 7 bases had no gene match. The V gene's germline CDR1 is MGHRA and CDR2 YSYEKL. This CDR3 has 17 residues. CDR3 sequence (DNA): TGCGCCAGCAGCCAAGTAGAGACTAGCGGGGTCGCAGATACGCAGTATTTT. It encodes CASSQVETSGVADTQYF.

The sample holds a few counts of this clonotype. The V and J genes are TRBV3-1 and TRBJ2-1; D unclear. V lost 1 base and J lost 6, with 22 bases in between. CDR1 and CDR2 (germline): LGHDT, YNNKEL (reference sequence). CDR3 size: 18 residues. Here the CDR3 DNA reads TGTGCCAGCAGCCAAGTCGGTGTTTGGCAGGATTGGTTCAATGAGCAGTTCTTC. It translates to CASSQVGVWQDWFNEQFF.

The chain joins TRBV5-1 to TRBJ2-1; D gene unclear. V was trimmed by 2 bases and J by 6 bases, leaving 9 bases between them. CDR3 length equals 13 residues. The germline CDR1 and CDR2 sequences are SGHRS and YFSETQ. In DNA form, the CDR3 reads TGCGCCAGCAGCTTTACACAGCTCAATGAGCAGTTCTTC. Protein product: CASSFTQLNEQFF. Looking up the rest from reference TRBV5-1 and TRBJ2-1 gives the full variable domain: KAGVTQTPRYLIKTRGQQVTLSCSPISGHRSVSWYQQTPGQGLQFLFEYFSETQRNKGNFPGRFSGRQFSNSRSEMNVSTLELGDSALYLCASSFTQLNEQFFGPGTRLTVL.

Points on this clonotype: This may come from a read error, since a much larger clone is one base off. This chain joins TRBV7-9 and TRBJ1-6; tentatively, D is TRBD1 (5 bases). The CDR3 contains 15 residues. The V gene's germline CDR1 is SEHNR and CDR2 FQNEAQ (reference sequence). The CDR3 loop reads CACSLTEGINSPLHF. CDR3 in DNA: TGTGCCTGCAGCCTAACGGAGGGGATTAATTCACCCCTCCACTTT.

V and J are TRBV7-6 and TRBJ2-1; TRBD1 aligns across 10 bases. The V gene end was trimmed by 4 bases and the J gene end by 8 bases; junction bases not matched to a gene: 2. The CDR3 sequence is 13 residues long. CDR1 and CDR2 from the germline V gene are SGHVS and FNYEAQ. The CDR3 DNA reads as TGTGCCAGCAGCTCGGGACAGGGGTATGAGCAGTTCTTC. Amino acids: CASSSGQGYEQFF.

The chain combines TRBV7-2 with TRBJ2-7, with 8 bases fitting TRBD1. V lost 5 bases, J lost 6 bases, and 6 bases stayed unmatched. This CDR3 is 13 amino acids long. CDR1 is SGHTA and CDR2 is FQGNSA in the germline V gene. DNA for the CDR3: TGTGCCAGCAGCCAAGGACAGGGAGGCGAGCAGTACTTC. This codes for CASSQGQGGEQYF.

Only a few counts were recorded for this clonotype. V usage is TRBV4-2 and J usage is TRBJ1-1; TRBD1 matches at 10 bases. This CDR3 spans 15 amino acids. V shed 0 bases and J 5 bases; nucleotides not matched to a gene: 3. Germline assignment: CDR1 LGHNA and CDR2 YNFKEQ. This CDR3 reads CASSQETGGGTEAFF. CDR3 coding DNA: TGTGCCAGCAGCCAAGAGACAGGGGGCGGAACTGAAGCTTTCTTT.

V is TRBV30 and J is TRBJ2-7; D call uncertain. CDR3 length: 13 amino acids. Trimming pared 2 bases from V and 2 bases from J, leaving 10 bases between. CDR1 and CDR2 from the germline V gene are GTSNPN and SVGIG (reference sequence). CDR3 residues: CAWSWAVAYEQYF. In nucleotides, the CDR3 is TGTGCCTGGAGTTGGGCGGTGGCCTACGAGCAGTACTTC. Full variable domain (outside the CDR3, taken from reference TRBV30 and TRBJ2-7): SQTIHQWPATLVQPVGSPLSLECTVEGTSNPNLYWYRQAAGRGLQLLFYSVGIGQISSEVPQNLSASRPQDRQFILSSKKLLLSDSGFYLCAWSWAVAYEQYFGPGTRLTVT.

This clonotype has at least ten counts. V and J are TRBV6-1 and TRBJ2-7; D call uncertain. The CDR3 has 15 residues. V was pared by 0 bases and J by 1 base, with 10 bases between. Germline assignment: CDR1 MNHNS and CDR2 SASEGT. As DNA, the CDR3 is TGTGCCAGCAGTGAAGCCCTAGGCCTGTCCTACGAGCAGTACTTC. This encodes CASSEALGLSYEQYF.